These 12 T cell receptor beta chains were all obtained from the same sample, sequenced in a study of blood T cell repertoires in COVID-19. Method: immunoSEQ multiplex PCR; TCRdb's copy keeps in-frame clones and lacks some. The data show roughly 200,000 clones, around 84% seen once. Sequencing used peripheral blood. These TCRs come from a woman older than 75 with acute or convalescent COVID-19.

The J gene is TRBJ2-6, the V gene TRBV19; no firm D call. V shed 5 bases and J shed 12 bases, with 8 bases lying between them. The germline V gene has CDR1 LNHDA and CDR2 SQIVND (reference sequence). This CDR3 region has 11 residues. The CDR3 is CASSSYSVLTF. For the CDR3, the DNA is TGTGCCAGTAGTTCGTACAGCGTCCTGACTTTC.

This chain joins TRBV5-1 and TRBJ2-5, with TRBD1 as a possible D gene (7 bases). Germline V gene lookup returns CDR1 SGHRS and CDR2 YFSETQ. V lost 2 bases, J lost 4 bases, and 12 bases lay in between. The CDR3 runs 14 residues. The DNA of the CDR3 is TGCGCCAGCAGCTTTCAGGGGGGTGGAGAGACCCAGTACTTC. Its protein is CASSFQGGGETQYF.

The rearrangement links TRBV3-1 (or the pseudogene TRBV3-2) to TRBJ1-3; D call uncertain. Trimming removed 0 bases from V and 2 bases from J, with 8 bases in between. The CDR3 spans 15 residues. Looked up from germline, CDR1 is LGHDT and CDR2 is YNNKEL (reference sequence). The CDR3 loop is CASSQEQVPGNTIYF. The CDR3 bases are TGTGCCAGCAGCCAAGAGCAGGTCCCTGGAAACACCATATATTTT.

The rearrangement uses TRBV7-3 and TRBJ2-5; tentatively, D is TRBD1 (8 bases). The germline gives CDR1 SGHTA, CDR2 FQGTGA. Trimming shortened V by 4 bases and J by 4 bases, and 19 bases separated the two germline ends. This CDR3 region has 16 residues. CDR3 in DNA: TGTGCCAGCAGCTCCACAGGGGGAGGGGGTCGAGAGACCCAGTACTTC. It encodes CASSSTGGGGRETQYF.

The chain couples TRBV29-1 to TRBJ2-7, with 9 positions matching TRBD1. V lost 0 bases and J lost 2; bases outside the gene matches: 5. The CDR3 extends over 15 amino acids. CDR1 is SQVTM, CDR2 ANQGSEA, per germline. CDR3 region: CSVEDPRDRAYEQYF. CDR3 nucleotides: TGCAGCGTTGAAGACCCCCGGGACAGGGCCTACGAGCAGTACTTC.

V usage is TRBV5-5 and J usage is TRBJ2-4, with a possible D match to TRBD2 (6 bases). The V and J ends lost 7 bases and 3 bases respectively, with 14 bases between them. The CDR3 sequence is 14 residues long. Germline CDR1 is SGHKS and CDR2 is YYEKEE (reference sequence). The CDR3 spells CASDRDLDKNIQYF. The CDR3 region has the DNA TGTGCCAGCGACCGGGACTTGGACAAAAACATTCAGTACTTC. The whole variable domain, remainder taken from reference TRBV5-5 and TRBJ2-4, is DAGVTQSPTHLIKTRGQQVTLRCSPISGHKSVSWYQQVLGQGPQFIFQYYEKEERGRGNFPDRFSARQFPNYSSELNVNALLLGDSALYLCASDRDLDKNIQYFGAGTRLSVL.

The V gene is TRBV7-2, the J gene TRBJ2-1; 12 nucleotides agree with TRBD2. This CDR3 is built from 17 residues. Trimming at V came to 5 bases and at J to 7 bases, leaving 12 bases not matched to a gene. Per germline, CDR1 SGHTA and CDR2 FQGNSA. Here the CDR3 reads CASSTLGLAGIQNEQFF. CDR3 coding DNA: TGTGCCAGCAGCACTTTAGGACTAGCGGGAATCCAGAATGAGCAGTTCTTC.

This chain joins TRBV7-3 and TRBJ2-1; 9 bases are shared with TRBD2. Trimming removed 0 bases from V and 0 bases from J; junction bases left unmatched: 6. Germline V gives CDR1 SGHTA, CDR2 FQGTGA. This CDR3 comprises 18 residues. The CDR3 sequence: CASSLTPSSGGSYNEQFF. DNA for the CDR3: TGTGCCAGCAGCTTAACCCCGAGTAGCGGGGGCTCCTACAATGAGCAGTTCTTC.

The CDR3 protein is CSARLAGAHSTGELFF. In DNA form, the CDR3 reads TGCAGCGCCCGACTAGCGGGAGCCCACAGCACCGGGGAGCTGTTTTTT. This chain uses TRBV29-1 with TRBJ2-2; 12 nucleotides agree with TRBD2. Germline-derived CDR1 and CDR2 are SQVTM and ANQGSEA. CDR3 length: 16 amino acids. Germline trimming cut 7 bases from V and 4 bases from J; bases unmatched to any gene: 10.

In this sample, this clone turned up a few times. This chain joins TRBV9 and TRBJ2-3, with 9 bases lining up with TRBD2. V lost 0 bases and J lost 0; bases outside the gene matches: 5. CDR1 and CDR2 (germline): SGDLS, YYNGEE. This CDR3 is 17 amino acids long. CDR3 protein: CASSVAGLATSTDTQYF. In nucleotides, the CDR3 is TGTGCCAGCAGCGTAGCAGGACTAGCGACTAGCACAGATACGCAGTATTTT.

The chain combines TRBV7-2 with TRBJ1-2, with 8 positions matching TRBD1. Germline V gene sequence: CDR1 SGHTA, CDR2 FQGNSA. The CDR3 extends over 15 amino acids. V was clipped by 0 bases and J by 4 bases; unmatched bases: 4. The CDR3 region has the DNA TGTGCCAGCAGCTTAGCCGACAGGGGTCTCTATGGCTACACCTTC. It codes for CASSLADRGLYGYTF.

This sequence joins TRBV6-6 and TRBJ1-5; D unclear. Germline-derived CDR1 and CDR2 are MNHNY and SVGAGI (reference sequence). This CDR3 contains 14 residues. The V gene lost 7 bases and the J gene lost 5 bases, with 15 bases spanning the gap. CDR3 loop: CASNRGYIDQPQHF. The CDR3, as DNA: TGTGCCAGCAATAGAGGCTACATTGATCAGCCCCAGCATTTT.